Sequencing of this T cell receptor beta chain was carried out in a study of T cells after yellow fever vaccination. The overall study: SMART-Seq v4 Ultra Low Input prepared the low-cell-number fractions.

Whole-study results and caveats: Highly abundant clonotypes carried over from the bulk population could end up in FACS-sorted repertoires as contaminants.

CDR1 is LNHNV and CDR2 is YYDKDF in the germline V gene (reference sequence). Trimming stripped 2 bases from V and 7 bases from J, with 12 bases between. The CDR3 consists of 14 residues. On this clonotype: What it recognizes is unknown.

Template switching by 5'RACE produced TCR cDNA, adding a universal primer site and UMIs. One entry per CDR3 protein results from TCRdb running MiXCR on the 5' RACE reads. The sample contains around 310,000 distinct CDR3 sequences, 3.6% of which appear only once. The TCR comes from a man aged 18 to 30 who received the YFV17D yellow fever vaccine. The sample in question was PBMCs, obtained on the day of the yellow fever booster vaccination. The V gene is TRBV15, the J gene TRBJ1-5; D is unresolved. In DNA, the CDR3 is TGTGCCACCAGCAGACGTGTAATTGCGCAGCCCCAGCATTTT. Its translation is CATSRRVIAQPQHF.